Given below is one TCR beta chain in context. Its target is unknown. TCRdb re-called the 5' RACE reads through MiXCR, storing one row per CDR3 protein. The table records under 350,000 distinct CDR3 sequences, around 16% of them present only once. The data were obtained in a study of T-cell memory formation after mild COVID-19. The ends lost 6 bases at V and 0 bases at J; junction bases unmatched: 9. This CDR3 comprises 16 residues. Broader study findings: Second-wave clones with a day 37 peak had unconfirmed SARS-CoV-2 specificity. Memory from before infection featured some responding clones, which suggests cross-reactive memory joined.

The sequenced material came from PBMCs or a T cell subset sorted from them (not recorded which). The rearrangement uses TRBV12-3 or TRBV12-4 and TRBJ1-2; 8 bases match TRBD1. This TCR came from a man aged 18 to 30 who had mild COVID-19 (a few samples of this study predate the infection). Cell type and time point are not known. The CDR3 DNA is TGTGCCAGCAGCCCCGGGACAGGTCAAGCTAACTATGGCTACACCTTC. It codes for CASSPGTGQANYGYTF.